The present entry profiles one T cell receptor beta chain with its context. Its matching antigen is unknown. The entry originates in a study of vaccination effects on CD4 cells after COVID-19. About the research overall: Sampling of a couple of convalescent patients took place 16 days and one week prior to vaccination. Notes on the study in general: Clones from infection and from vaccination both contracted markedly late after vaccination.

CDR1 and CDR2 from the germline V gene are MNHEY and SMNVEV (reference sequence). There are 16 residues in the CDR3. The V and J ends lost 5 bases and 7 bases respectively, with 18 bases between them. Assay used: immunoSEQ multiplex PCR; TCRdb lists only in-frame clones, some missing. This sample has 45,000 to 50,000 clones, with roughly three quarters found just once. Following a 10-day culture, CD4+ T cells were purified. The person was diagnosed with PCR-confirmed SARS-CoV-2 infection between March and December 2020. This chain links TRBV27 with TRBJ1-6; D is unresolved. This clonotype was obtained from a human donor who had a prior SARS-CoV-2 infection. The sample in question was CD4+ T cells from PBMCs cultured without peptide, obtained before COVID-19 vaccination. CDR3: CASSPTAPLRNSPLHF. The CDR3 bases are TGTGCCAGCAGTCCGACCGCCCCTCTCCGGAATTCACCCCTCCACTTT.